The T cell receptor beta chain described here comes from a study of OX40 agonist ivuxolimab in advanced cancers. The wider study: Patients got intravenous ivuxolimab at 0.01 to 10 mg/kg every 2 weeks.

Per germline, CDR1 SEHNR and CDR2 FQNEAQ (reference sequence). Germline trimming cut 3 bases from V and 0 bases from J; bases unmatched to any gene: 4. This CDR3 region has 17 residues. Measured with immunoSEQ multiplex PCR; TCRdb has only the in-frame clones, and not every one. The repertoire holds nearly 95,000 clones, 90% to 95% seen once, with roughly 2.8% in the top ten. The sequence was obtained from an adult with an advanced solid tumor such as melanoma, head and neck, liver or kidney cancer. The V call is TRBV7-9, the J call TRBJ2-2, with 10 bases matching TRBD2. This specimen consisted of CD4+ or CD8+ T cells sorted from blood, obtained in a trial of the OX40 agonist ivuxolimab. For the CDR3, the DNA is TGTGCCAGCAGCTTCACTAGCGGGAATCCGAACACCGGGGAGCTGTTTTTT. Protein sequence: CASSFTSGNPNTGELFF.